This T cell receptor (beta chain) comes out of a study of cytomegalovirus exposure and HLA in healthy donors (dated by TCRdb to 2016 to 2017). The study in broad terms: An earlier analysis of several hundred of the donors reported over 250 Gb of sequence data and 90 million to 120 million unique TCR beta sequences obtained from roughly 170 million T cells. Typing coverage varied by locus: roughly 629-640 donors for A, B, C, DRB1 and DQB1; roughly 560 for DQA1; about 600 for DPA1; 450 to 480 for DPB1. A separate validation cohort of 90 to 150 different subjects was used in addition to the 666-subject first cohort. To predict cytomegalovirus infection status, the study combined high-throughput TCR immunosequencing, statistical association of individual TCRs with disease status, and machine learning. Across some 400 genotyped donors of the cohort, an average of roughly 250,000 unique TCR beta nucleotide sequences per donor were sequenced, and 15% to 20% of those sequences were non-productive. Roughly 300 gigabases of sequencing data and some 85 million unique TCR sequences were included in an early release covering 550 to 800 HLA-typed donors. A later analysis re-examined previously published TCR beta repertoires from 610 or so donors and added high-resolution HLA genotyping to investigate patterns of TCR occurrence. Using immunosequencing, the study profiled T cell repertoires from about 650 subjects and related those repertoires to cytomegalovirus serostatus. Of the 300 to 500 genotyped donors, 80% to 90% were placed in the genetic ancestry cluster associated with self-reported Caucasian donors. Class I and class II HLA loci were covered by the typing at four-digit resolution. The aim of the study was to test whether cataloging public T cell receptors could identify signatures of past pathogen exposure. In the later analysis, no new phenotypic data were used to find candidate immune exposures; instead, reliance was placed on TCR beta sequences and their occurrence across donors. Because of strong linkage in the cohort, roughly five DR-DQ haplotypes were treated as single units for association and clustering. All discovery cohort repertoires had been generated on a single sequencing platform. Donor age, sex, ethnicity and CMV serostatus were collected together with the repertoire data. An earlier analysis of several hundred of the donors applied high-throughput TCR beta sequencing to assess whether each TCR beta V gene segment acted as functional or pseudogenic. In a later genetic analysis, genome-wide SNP genotypes for about 60% of the 666 donors were used, and that subset was treated as a discovery cohort.

CDR1 and CDR2 were assigned from the germline V gene as MGHRA and YSYEKL. V sheds 3 bases and J sheds 0 bases, leaving 17 bases between their ends. The CDR3 contains 17 residues, cysteine and phenylalanine counted. Only the CDR3 DNA is retained, 51 bases long and in frame from the first base. Results and caveats for the whole study, not just this receptor: A further reported finding was that TCR beta sequences accurately predicted the HLA-A and HLA-B alleles for most subjects in the first cohort. Sequencing depth was assumed to be roughly uniform across donors in the presence/absence analyses, though that assumption may not hold. This cohort had only TCR beta chains sequenced, and the lack of alpha or paired-chain data limited which features could be detected. Because HLA typing was missing for some donors at each locus, association tests included only the typed subset. A later genetic analysis reported fewer N-insertions in productive TCRs among donors in an Asian-associated ancestry cluster than the roughly 670-donor mean. According to a later analysis, TCR association rates differed among HLA loci, with DRB1 alleles showing the most associated TCRs and HLA-C alleles showing the fewest. V-gene and J-gene trimming of TCR beta chains was associated with a missense DCLRE1C variant in a later genetic analysis, and the association was replicated in an independent cohort. An earlier analysis of approximately 530 of the donors showed that most TCR beta V segments appeared in productive rearrangements either about 87% or about 30% of the time, which broadly matched IMGT annotations. While some public TCRs were present in many individuals, most TCR sequences turned up only very rarely across donors. In a later analysis, several top co-occurrence clusters were reported to appear linked to parvovirus B19, influenza, CMV and Epstein-Barr virus. At a false discovery rate of 0.05, a later analysis linked 16,951 TCR beta sequences to specific HLA alleles. Because counts were too low, about 18 rarely observed V segments, including chromosome 9 orphons, were excluded from the earlier analysis of 587 of the donors. A group of highly shared sequence variants was considered likely to be a technical artifact of the sequencing pipeline. Assigning TCR associations to individual alleles was difficult when HLA alleles, especially DR and DQ, strongly co-occurred. The 87-base-pair reads could not distinguish some IMGT-functional V segments, including TRBV6-2 and TRBV6-3, so those segments were excluded. Linkage disequilibrium might explain the correlated functional status among segregating V segments, but an unknown experimental factor could not be ruled out. A few of the identified cytomegalovirus-associated TCR beta chains were confirmed in vitro to be specific for cytomegalovirus antigens. The classifier was reported to diagnose cytomegalovirus status with high specificity and sensitivity in both the original and validation cohorts. Most CMV-associated TCR beta chains appeared to be HLA-restricted in a later analysis, and the HLA associations seemed to be driven largely by CMV exposure. The authors suggested that the approach could potentially be generalized to other disease states and immunological phenotypes. The only immune exposure information available for the cohort was CMV serostatus. The study listed over 150 TCR beta chains as associated with cytomegalovirus. Compared with equally common non-associated chains, HLA-associated TCR beta chains in a later analysis were more clonally expanded and had lower generation probabilities.

The cohort consisted of more than 650 healthy bone marrow donors. At the time of sampling, all cohort members were nominally healthy, though unrecorded immune exposures were likely present. Of the 670 or so cohort members, roughly 300 had positive CMV serostatus and 350 to 450 had negative CMV serostatus, and CMV serostatus was not recorded for the donor. Every donor gave a peripheral blood sample, and the peripheral blood mononuclear cells from that sample were used for TCR beta sequencing. Genomic DNA extraction from the blood cell samples was performed with the Qiagen DNeasy Blood Extraction Kit. Regarding this clone: This clone's antigen is unknown. The sample holds no much larger clone one base away, and base qualities are not on file.

The method behind the library was the immunoSEQ multiplex PCR assay. For the multiplex PCR, a mixture combining 60 forward primers for TCR Vbeta segments and 13 reverse primers for TCR Jbeta segments was used. A multiplex PCR assay on genomic DNA amplified the CDR3 region of rearranged TCR beta genes. The amplified TCR beta libraries were sequenced on the Illumina HiSeq System as 87-base-pair reads. Per the source publication's procedure: A later analysis counted about 76 million unique TCR beta chains across the 670 or so repertoires, and roughly 10 million of these chains were shared by at least two donors. Raw reads were error-corrected and collapsed into unique sequences with a nearest-neighbor algorithm that merged closely related sequences to remove PCR and sequencing errors. CDR3 sequences were aligned to IMGT reference sequences to assign V, D and J gene segments. For a sequence to be retained, at least a six-nucleotide match to both a V gene segment and a J gene segment was required. Rearrangements were classified as productive when the CDR3 lacked stop codons and remained in frame with V and J, and all other rearrangements were classified as non-productive. Following IMGT convention, CDR3 was defined as the stretch from the second conserved V-encoded cysteine to the conserved J-encoded phenylalanine. The earlier analysis of some 600 of the donors excluded sequences that lacked an unambiguous match to a single V gene segment. In an earlier analysis of about 590 of the donors, a V segment was called functional when productive rearrangements were above 56.7%, and segregating when the standard deviation between donors exceeded 5%. To diagnose cytomegalovirus status from the catalog of TCR beta chain sequences, a statistical classification framework was built. In a later analysis, V and J genes were assigned by comparing TCR nucleotide sequences against IMGT/GENE-DB human TR gene sequences. The TCRdist pipeline was used in a later analysis to assign CDR3 sequences and most-parsimonious VDJ recombination scenarios. In a later analysis, every TCR beta chain was defined by the combination of its CDR3 amino acid sequence and its V-gene family, and reads without a unique V-gene family were dropped. A later analysis removed 550 to 650 highly shared, low-generation-probability nucleotide sequences to deal with suspected cross-contamination and a sequencing artifact. In a later analysis, a clonal expansion index was calculated for each public chain from normalized within-repertoire ranks of inferred template counts. In a later analysis, generation probabilities were computed using a VDJ recombination model fitted to out-of-frame rearrangements, and the results were checked against IGoR. Hypergeometric tests were used in a later analysis to score TCR-TCR, TCR-HLA and TCR-CMV co-occurrence, with a repertoire-size bias correction applied to the TCR pairs. A later analysis estimated false discovery rates by permuting HLA or CMV assignments 20 times. A later analysis grouped co-occurring TCRs with DBSCAN, adding TCRdist sequence similarity when clustering within HLA-allele-positive subsets. Co-occurrence clustering excluded repertoires with fewer than 30,000 or more than 120,000 public chains, plus five with anomalous nucleotide sharing. TCRdb provides this immuneACCESS table in a form limited to in-frame rearrangements. Some clones are lacking; in checked studies, under half of them reflect an unresolved V gene, and why the rest are absent is not known. The V and J calls and clone size were taken over from that table, and D and trimming were inferred from the DNA. The sample has over 95,000 clones on record, around three quarters of them singletons. The ten biggest clones cover approximately 2.2% of the sample.

The rearranged chain carries TRBV4-1 and TRBJ1-1; too little of a D gene remains to name it. This TCR derives from a human donor in good health. Sequencing was performed on PBMCs. The CDR3 here reads CASSHGTTEALNTEAFF. The nucleotides are TGCGCCAGCAGCCATGGCACGACGGAGGCCTTGAACACTGAAGCTTTCTTT.